This TCR beta chain was sequenced during a study of cytomegalovirus exposure and HLA in healthy donors. Germline CDR1 and CDR2: SGHTA and FQGTGA. CDR3 length: 13 residues. V was shortened by 5 bases and J by 7 bases, with 12 bases between the two germline ends. In the case of this clone: Its specificity is not known.

The PCR employed 60 Vbeta primers together with 13 Jbeta primers. The data were produced by immunoSEQ multiplex PCR, yet TCRdb's version contains in-frame clones alone and is incomplete. Of under 200,000 clones listed, around 82% were seen once; the top ten hold around 10%. Findings and limits, study-wide: The likely origin of a cluster of highly shared sequence variants was a sequencing artifact. Most subjects' HLA-A and HLA-B alleles were reportedly predicted from TCR beta sequences. Prior analysis indicated that the majority of TCR beta V segments exhibited productivity approximately 90% or approximately 30% of the time.

Material: PBMCs. The chain has TRBV7-3 and TRBJ2-1; D is ambiguous. The receptor's source is a man in his fifties in good health and CMV-seropositive. The DNA for the CDR3 is TGTGCCAGCAGCCGCACCAGAACGAATGAGCAGTTCTTC. It is translated as CASSRTRTNEQFF.